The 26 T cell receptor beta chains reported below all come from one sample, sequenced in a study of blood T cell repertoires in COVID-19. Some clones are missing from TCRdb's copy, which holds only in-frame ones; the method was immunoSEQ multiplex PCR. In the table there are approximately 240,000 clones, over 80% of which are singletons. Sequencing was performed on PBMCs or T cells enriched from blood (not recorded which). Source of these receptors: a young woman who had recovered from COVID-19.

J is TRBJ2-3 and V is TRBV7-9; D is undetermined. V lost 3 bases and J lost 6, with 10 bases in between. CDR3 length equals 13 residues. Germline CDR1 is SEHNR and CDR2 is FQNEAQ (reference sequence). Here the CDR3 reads CASSLASGDTQYF. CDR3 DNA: TGTGCCAGCAGCTTGGCCTCCGGGGATACGCAGTATTTT.

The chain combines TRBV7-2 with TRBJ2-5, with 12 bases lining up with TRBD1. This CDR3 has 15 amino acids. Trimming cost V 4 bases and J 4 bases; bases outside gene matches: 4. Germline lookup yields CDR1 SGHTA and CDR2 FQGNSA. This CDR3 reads CASSSGTGGVETQYF. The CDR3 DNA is TGTGCCAGCAGCTCGGGGACAGGGGGCGTAGAGACCCAGTACTTC.

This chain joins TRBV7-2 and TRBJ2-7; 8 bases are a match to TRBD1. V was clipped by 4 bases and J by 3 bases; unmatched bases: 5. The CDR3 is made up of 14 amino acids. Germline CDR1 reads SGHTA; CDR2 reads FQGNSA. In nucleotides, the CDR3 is TGTGCCAGCAGCTCAGGACAGGGTCGCTACGAGCAGTACTTC. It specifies CASSSGQGRYEQYF.

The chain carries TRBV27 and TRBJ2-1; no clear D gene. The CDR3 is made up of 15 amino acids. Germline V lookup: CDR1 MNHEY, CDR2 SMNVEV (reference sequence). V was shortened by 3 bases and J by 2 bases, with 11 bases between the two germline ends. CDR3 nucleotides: TGTGCCAGCAGTTTTGGGCAGTCGGCCTACAATGAGCAGTTCTTC. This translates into CASSFGQSAYNEQFF.

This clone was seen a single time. The CDR3, as DNA: TGTGCCAGTAGTCTGGGACAGGGGGGGAACTATGGCTACACCTTC. Its translation is CASSLGQGGNYGYTF. This rearrangement joins TRBV19 to TRBJ1-2; 11 nucleotides align to TRBD1. Germline values: CDR1 LNHDA, CDR2 SQIVND (reference sequence). V lost 5 bases and J lost 2; bases outside the gene matches: 4. CDR3 size: 15 residues.

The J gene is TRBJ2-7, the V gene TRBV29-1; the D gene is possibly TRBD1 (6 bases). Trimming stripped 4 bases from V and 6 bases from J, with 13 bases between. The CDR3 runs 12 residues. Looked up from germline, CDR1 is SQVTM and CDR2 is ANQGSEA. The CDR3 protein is CSVGFRGGEQYF. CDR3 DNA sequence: TGCAGCGTTGGGTTCAGGGGTGGCGAGCAGTACTTC.

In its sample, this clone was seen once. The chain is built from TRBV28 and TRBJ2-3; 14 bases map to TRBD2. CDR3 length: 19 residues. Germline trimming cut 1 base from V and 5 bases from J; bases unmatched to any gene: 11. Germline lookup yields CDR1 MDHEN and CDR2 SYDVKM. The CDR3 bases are TGTGCCAGCAGTTTATTGTACACGACTAGCGGGAGGGCCAGAGATACGCAGTATTTT. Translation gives CASSLLYTTSGRARDTQYF.

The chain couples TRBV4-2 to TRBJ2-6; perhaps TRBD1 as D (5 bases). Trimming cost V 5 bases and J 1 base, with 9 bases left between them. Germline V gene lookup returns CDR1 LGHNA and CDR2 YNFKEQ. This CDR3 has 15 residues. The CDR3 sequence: CASSEGASGANVLTF. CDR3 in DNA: TGTGCCAGCAGCGAAGGGGCTTCTGGGGCCAACGTCCTGACTTTC.

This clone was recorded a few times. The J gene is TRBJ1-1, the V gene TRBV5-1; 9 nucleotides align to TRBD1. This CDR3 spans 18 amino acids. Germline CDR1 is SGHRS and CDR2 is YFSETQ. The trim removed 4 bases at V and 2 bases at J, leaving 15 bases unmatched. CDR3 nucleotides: TGCGCCAGCAGCCGCGCCGGGACAGGGTATTTCGGAAACACTGAAGCTTTCTTT. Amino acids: CASSRAGTGYFGNTEAFF.

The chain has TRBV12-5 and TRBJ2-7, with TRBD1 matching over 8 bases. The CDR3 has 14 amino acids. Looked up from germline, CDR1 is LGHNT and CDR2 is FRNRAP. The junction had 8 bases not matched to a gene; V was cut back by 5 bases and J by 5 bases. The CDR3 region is CASGPPTGVHEQYF. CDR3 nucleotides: TGTGCTAGTGGTCCACCGACAGGGGTCCACGAGCAGTACTTC.

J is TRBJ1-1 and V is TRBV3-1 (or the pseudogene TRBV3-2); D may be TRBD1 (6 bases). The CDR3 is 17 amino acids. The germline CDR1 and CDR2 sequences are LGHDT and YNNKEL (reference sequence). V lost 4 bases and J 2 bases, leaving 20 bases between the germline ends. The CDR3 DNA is TGTGCCAGCAGCCGATCCACAGGGTACGGGATAAACACTGAAGCTTTCTTT. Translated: CASSRSTGYGINTEAFF.

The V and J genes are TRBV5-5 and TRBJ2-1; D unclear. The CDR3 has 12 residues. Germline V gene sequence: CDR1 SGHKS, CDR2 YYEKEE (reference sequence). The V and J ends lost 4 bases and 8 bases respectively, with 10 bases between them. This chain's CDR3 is CASSRIEDEQFF. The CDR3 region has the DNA TGTGCCAGCAGCCGTATAGAAGATGAGCAGTTCTTC.

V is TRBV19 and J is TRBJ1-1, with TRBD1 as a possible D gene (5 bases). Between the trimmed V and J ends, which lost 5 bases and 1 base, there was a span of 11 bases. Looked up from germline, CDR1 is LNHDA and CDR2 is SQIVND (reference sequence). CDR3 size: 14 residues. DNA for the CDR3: TGTGCCAGTAGTTCCAGGGTGAAGAACACTGAAGCTTTCTTT. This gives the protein CASSSRVKNTEAFF.

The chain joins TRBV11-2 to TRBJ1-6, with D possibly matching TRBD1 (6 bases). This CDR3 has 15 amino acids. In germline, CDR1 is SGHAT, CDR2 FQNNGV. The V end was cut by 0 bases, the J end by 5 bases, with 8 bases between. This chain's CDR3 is CASSLETGHNSPLHF. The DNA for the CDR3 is TGTGCCAGCAGCTTAGAGACAGGCCATAATTCACCCCTCCACTTT.

DNA for the CDR3: TGTGCCAGCAGTGAAAAGACAGTGACTAATGAAAAACTGTTTTTT. As protein: CASSEKTVTNEKLFF. The chain combines TRBV2 with TRBJ1-4, with D perhaps TRBD1 (5 bases). The germline CDR1 and CDR2 sequences are SNHLY and FYNNEI. This CDR3 has 15 amino acids. V lost 2 bases, J lost 2 bases, and 9 bases lay in between.

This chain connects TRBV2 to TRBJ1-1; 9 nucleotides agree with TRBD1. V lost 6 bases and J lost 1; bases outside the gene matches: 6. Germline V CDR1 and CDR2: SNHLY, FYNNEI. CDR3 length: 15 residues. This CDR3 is CASREDRGWNTEAFF. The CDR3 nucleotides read TGTGCCAGCAGGGAGGACAGGGGTTGGAACACTGAAGCTTTCTTT.

Here the CDR3 DNA reads TGTGCCAGCAGCCTGGAGGGTCCGATCGGGGAGCTGTTTTTT. Encoded protein: CASSLEGPIGELFF. The rearrangement uses TRBV7-3 and TRBJ2-2, with TRBD2 as a possible D gene (6 bases). The CDR3 runs 14 residues. Germline CDR1 and CDR2: SGHTA and FQGTGA. The V gene lost 5 bases and the J gene lost 7 bases, with 14 bases spanning the gap.

The CDR3 reads CASSINPGQGALPQHF. For the CDR3, the DNA is TGTGCCAGTAGTATAAACCCGGGACAGGGAGCCCTGCCCCAGCATTTT. This chain connects TRBV19 to TRBJ1-5; 9 bases agree with TRBD1. The CDR3 covers 16 residues. Trimming removed 2 bases from V and 9 bases from J; junction bases left unmatched: 11. CDR1 and CDR2 from the germline V gene are LNHDA and SQIVND (reference sequence).

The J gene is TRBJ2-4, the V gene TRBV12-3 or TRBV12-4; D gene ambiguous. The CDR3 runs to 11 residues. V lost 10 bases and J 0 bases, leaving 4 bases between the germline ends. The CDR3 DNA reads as TGTGCCATCGGAGCCAAAAACATTCAGTACTTC. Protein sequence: CAIGAKNIQYF.

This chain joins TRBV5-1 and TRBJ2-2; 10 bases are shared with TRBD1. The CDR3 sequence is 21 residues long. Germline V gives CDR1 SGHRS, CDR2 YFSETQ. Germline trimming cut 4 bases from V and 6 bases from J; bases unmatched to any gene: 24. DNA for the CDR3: TGCGCCAGCAGCCCGGTTGGGCGGGACAGGGGAGTCGGTTTTGGCGCCGGGGAGCTGTTTTTT. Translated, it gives CASSPVGRDRGVGFGAGELFF.

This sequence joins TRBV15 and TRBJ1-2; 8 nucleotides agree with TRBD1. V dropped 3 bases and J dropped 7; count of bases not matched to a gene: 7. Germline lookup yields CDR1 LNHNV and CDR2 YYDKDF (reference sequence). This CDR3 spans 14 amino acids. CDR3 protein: CATSSNRQGSGYTF. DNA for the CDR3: TGTGCCACCAGCAGTAATCGACAGGGGAGTGGCTACACCTTC.

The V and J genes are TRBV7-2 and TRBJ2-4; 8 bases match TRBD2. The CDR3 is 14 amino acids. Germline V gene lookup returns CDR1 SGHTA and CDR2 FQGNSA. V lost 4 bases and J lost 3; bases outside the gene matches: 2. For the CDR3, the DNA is TGTGCCAGCAGCTGGGGACTAGTCAAAAACATTCAGTACTTC. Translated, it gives CASSWGLVKNIQYF.

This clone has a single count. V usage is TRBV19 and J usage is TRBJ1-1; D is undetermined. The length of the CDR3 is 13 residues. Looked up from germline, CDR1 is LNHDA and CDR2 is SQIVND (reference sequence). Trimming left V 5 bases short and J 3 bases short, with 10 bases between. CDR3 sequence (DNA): TGTGCCAGTAGTGGGGAGGCTCACACTGAAGCTTTCTTT. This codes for CASSGEAHTEAFF.

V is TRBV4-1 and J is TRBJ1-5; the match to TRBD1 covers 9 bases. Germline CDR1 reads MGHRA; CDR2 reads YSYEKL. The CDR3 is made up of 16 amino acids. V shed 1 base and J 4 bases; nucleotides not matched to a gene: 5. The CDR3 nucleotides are TGCGCCAGCAGCCAAGCCGGGACAGGGATTAATCAGCCCCAGCATTTT. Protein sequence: CASSQAGTGINQPQHF.

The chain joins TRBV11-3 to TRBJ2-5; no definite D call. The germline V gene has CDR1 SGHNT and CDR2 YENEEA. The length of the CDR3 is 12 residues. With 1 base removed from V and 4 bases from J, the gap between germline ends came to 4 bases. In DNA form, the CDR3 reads TGTGCCAGCAGCTTAGTGGCAGAGACCCAGTACTTC. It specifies CASSLVAETQYF.

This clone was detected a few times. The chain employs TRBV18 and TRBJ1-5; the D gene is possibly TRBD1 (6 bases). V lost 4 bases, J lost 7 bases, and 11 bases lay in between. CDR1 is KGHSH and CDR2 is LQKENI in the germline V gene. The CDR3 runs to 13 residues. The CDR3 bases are TGTGCCAGCTCACAAGCACAGGGACAGCCCCAGCATTTT. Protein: CASSQAQGQPQHF.